The 3 T cell receptor beta chains given below trace back to one sample, sequenced in a study of OX40 agonist ivuxolimab in advanced cancers. Libraries were prepared by immunoSEQ multiplex PCR; TCRdb keeps only in-frame clonotypes and omits some of them. Here the sample spans about 36,000 clones, about nine tenths being singletons. The source material was CD4+ or CD8+ T cells sorted from blood, sampled in a trial of the OX40 agonist ivuxolimab. The receptor source for this set is an adult with an advanced solid tumor such as melanoma, head and neck, liver or kidney cancer.

The genes are TRBV7-9 and TRBJ2-7, with TRBD2 identical over 10 bases. Germline CDR1 and CDR2: SEHNR and FQNEAQ (reference sequence). The V and J ends lost 2 bases and 2 bases, in that order; junction bases with no gene match: 6. The CDR3 extends over 16 amino acids. The CDR3 loop reads CASSLSALAGAYEQYF. In DNA form, the CDR3 reads TGTGCCAGCAGCTTATCGGCGCTAGCGGGGGCCTACGAGCAGTACTTC.

The gene calls are TRBV5-6 and TRBJ2-5, with TRBD1 identical over 9 bases. The V and J ends lost 4 bases and 7 bases, in that order; junction bases with no gene match: 11. The CDR3 spans 15 residues. Germline CDR1 and CDR2: SGHDT and YYEEEE. The CDR3 spells CASSRTGVSFVTQYF. In nucleotides, the CDR3 is TGTGCCAGCAGCCGGACAGGGGTGTCATTTGTGACCCAGTACTTC. Together with reference TRBV5-6 and TRBJ2-5, the CDR3 gives the full variable domain: DAGVTQSPTHLIKTRGQQVTLRCSPKSGHDTVSWYQQALGQGPQFIFQYYEEEERQRGNFPDRFSGHQFPNYSSELNVNALLLGDSALYLCASSRTGVSFVTQYFGPGTRLLVL.

The chain links TRBV28 to TRBJ2-5; 8 nucleotides line up with TRBD1. The CDR3 has 14 amino acids. Germline lookup yields CDR1 MDHEN and CDR2 SYDVKM. After removal of 2 bases from V and 11 bases from J, the junction contained 10 bases not matched to a gene. As DNA, the CDR3 is TGTGCCAGCAGTTTACCCGGACAGGGCCGGGGGCAGTACTTC. Protein product: CASSLPGQGRGQYF.